This entry is about one T cell receptor (beta chain). V lost 0 bases, J lost 5 bases, and 15 bases lay in between. Germline assignment: CDR1 SGHRS and CDR2 YFSETQ. This CDR3 has 15 residues. The data are from a study of blood T cell repertoires in COVID-19. The repertoire was sequenced with immunoSEQ multiplex PCR; TCRdb's copy has only in-frame clones and lacks some. The data hold around 400,000 clones, with over 75% observed a single time. J is TRBJ2-7 and V is TRBV5-1, with D maybe TRBD1 (5 bases). The receptor's source is a young woman who had been exposed to COVID-19. The sequenced material came from PBMCs or T cells enriched from blood (not recorded which). This CDR3 is CASSLEVVIGDEQYF. CDR3 coding DNA: TGCGCCAGCAGCTTGGAGGTCGTCATAGGGGACGAGCAGTACTTC. Full variable domain (rest looked up from reference TRBV5-1 and TRBJ2-7): KAGVTQTPRYLIKTRGQQVTLSCSPISGHRSVSWYQQTPGQGLQFLFEYFSETQRNKGNFPGRFSGRQFSNSRSEMNVSTLELGDSALYLCASSLEVVIGDEQYFGPGTRLTVT.